The TCR beta chain described here comes from a study of Ad26.COV2.S vaccination and SARS-CoV-2 variants. Generated by immunoSEQ multiplex PCR, the TCRdb table keeps only in-frame clones and is missing some. Among about 220,000 clones listed, around 87% were seen once. As for treatment: over 15 received Ad26.COV2.S at low or high dose, single or two shots; roughly five received placebo; per-sample allocation not given. Day 63 after the first injection of vaccine or placebo was the sampling time. Built on an Ad26 vector, the vaccine expressed Wuhan-strain SARS-CoV-2 spike. Germline V gene data show CDR1 as SEHNR and CDR2 as FQNEAQ (reference sequence). Between the trimmed V and J ends, which lost 5 bases and 7 bases, there was a span of 20 bases. This CDR3 has 15 residues.

The TCR sequence derives from a person aged 18-60 years who received the Ad26.COV2.S COVID-19 vaccine or a placebo. The material was peripheral blood, obtained in a trial of Ad26.COV2.S vaccine versus placebo. The chain has TRBV7-9 and TRBJ2-5; D may be TRBD1 or TRBD2 (6 bases each). CDR3 DNA: TGTGCCAGCAGCGACACAGGGAGGACCCTCCCGACCCAGTACTTC. It translates to CASSDTGRTLPTQYF.